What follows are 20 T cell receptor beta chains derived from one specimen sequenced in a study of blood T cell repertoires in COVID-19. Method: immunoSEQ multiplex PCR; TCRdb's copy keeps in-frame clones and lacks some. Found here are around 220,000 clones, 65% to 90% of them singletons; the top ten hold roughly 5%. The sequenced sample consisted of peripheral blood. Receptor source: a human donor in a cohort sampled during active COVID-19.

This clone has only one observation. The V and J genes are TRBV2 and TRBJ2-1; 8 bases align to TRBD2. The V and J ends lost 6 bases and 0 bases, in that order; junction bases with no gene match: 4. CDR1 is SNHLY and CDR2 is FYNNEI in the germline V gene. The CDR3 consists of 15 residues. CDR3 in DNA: TGTGCCAGCAGGAAGCGGGAGAACTCCTACAATGAGCAGTTCTTC. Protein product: CASRKRENSYNEQFF.

The CDR3 reads CASSYTGTAITYEQYF. CDR3 DNA sequence: TGTGCCAGCAGCTATACCGGGACAGCCATAACCTACGAGCAGTACTTC. This chain links TRBV7-2 with TRBJ2-7; 7 bases are a match to TRBD1. Germline lookup yields CDR1 SGHTA and CDR2 FQGNSA. This CDR3 is built from 16 residues. V gave up 4 bases and J gave up 2 bases; unmatched junction bases: 11.

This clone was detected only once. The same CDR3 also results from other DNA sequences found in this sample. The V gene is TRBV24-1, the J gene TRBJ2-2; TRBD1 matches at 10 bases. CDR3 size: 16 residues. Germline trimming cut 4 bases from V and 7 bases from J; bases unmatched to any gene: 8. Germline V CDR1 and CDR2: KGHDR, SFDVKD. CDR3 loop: CATSDPGQGQSGELFF. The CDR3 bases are TGTGCCACCAGTGACCCGGGACAGGGGCAGAGCGGGGAGCTGTTTTTT.

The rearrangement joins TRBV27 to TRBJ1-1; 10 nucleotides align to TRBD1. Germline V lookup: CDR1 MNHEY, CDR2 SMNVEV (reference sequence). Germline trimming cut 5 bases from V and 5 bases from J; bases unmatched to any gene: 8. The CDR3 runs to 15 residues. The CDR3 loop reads CASSRMGQGNTEAFF. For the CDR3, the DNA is TGTGCCAGCAGTCGAATGGGACAGGGGAATACTGAAGCTTTCTTT.

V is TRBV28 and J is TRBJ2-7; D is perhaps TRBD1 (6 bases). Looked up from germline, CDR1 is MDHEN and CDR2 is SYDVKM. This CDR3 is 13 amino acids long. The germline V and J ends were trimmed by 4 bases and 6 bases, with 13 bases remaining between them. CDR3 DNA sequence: TGTGCCAGCAGTTACAGGGTATTAGCCGAGCAGTACTTC. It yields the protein CASSYRVLAEQYF.

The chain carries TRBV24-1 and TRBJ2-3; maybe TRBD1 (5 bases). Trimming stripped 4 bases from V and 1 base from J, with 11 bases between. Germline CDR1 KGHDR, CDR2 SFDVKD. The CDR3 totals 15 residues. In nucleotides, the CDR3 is TGTGCCACCAGTGACCCCGGACACGGCACAGATACGCAGTATTTT. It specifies CATSDPGHGTDTQYF.

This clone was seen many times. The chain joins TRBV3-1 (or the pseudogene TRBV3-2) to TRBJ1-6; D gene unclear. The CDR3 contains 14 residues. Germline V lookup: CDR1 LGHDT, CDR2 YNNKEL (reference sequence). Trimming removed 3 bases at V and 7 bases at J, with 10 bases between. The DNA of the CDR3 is TGTGCCAGCAGCCAGGTTACAGTAAATTCACCCCTCCACTTT. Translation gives CASSQVTVNSPLHF.

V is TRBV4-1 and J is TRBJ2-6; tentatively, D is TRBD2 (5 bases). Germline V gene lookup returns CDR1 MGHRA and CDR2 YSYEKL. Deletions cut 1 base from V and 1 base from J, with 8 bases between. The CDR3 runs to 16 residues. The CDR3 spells CASSQGEGSGANVLTF. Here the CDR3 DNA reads TGCGCCAGCAGCCAAGGAGAGGGTTCTGGGGCCAACGTCCTGACTTTC.

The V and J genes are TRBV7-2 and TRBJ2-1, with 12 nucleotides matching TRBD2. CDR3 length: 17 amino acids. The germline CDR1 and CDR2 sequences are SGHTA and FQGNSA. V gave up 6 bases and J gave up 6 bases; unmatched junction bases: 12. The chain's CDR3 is CASRPGGLAGGINEQFF. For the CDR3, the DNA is TGTGCCAGCAGGCCAGGGGGGCTAGCGGGAGGGATCAATGAGCAGTTCTTC.

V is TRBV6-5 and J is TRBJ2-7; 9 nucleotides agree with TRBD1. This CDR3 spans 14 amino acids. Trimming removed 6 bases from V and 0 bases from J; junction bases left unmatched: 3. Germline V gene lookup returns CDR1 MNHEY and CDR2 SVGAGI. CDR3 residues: CASSTQGASYEQYF. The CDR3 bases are TGTGCCAGCAGCACACAGGGGGCCTCCTACGAGCAGTACTTC.

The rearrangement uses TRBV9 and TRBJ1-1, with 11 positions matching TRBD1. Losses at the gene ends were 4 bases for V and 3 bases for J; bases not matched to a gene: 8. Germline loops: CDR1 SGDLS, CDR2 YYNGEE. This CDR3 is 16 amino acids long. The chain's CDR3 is CASSSGTGGTDTEAFF. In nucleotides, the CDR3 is TGTGCCAGCAGCTCCGGGACAGGGGGTACAGACACTGAAGCTTTCTTT. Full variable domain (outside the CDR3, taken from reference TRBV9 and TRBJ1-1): DSGVTQTPKHLITATGQRVTLRCSPRSGDLSVYWYQQSLDQGLQFLIQYYNGEERAKGNILERFSAQQFPDLHSELNLSSLELGDSALYFCASSSGTGGTDTEAFFGQGTRLTVV.

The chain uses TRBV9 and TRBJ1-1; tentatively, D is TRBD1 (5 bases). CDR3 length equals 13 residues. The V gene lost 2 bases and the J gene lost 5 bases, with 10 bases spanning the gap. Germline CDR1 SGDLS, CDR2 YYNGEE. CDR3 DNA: TGTGCCAGCAGCGTTGGGGGGAAGACTGAAGCTTTCTTT. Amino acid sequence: CASSVGGKTEAFF.

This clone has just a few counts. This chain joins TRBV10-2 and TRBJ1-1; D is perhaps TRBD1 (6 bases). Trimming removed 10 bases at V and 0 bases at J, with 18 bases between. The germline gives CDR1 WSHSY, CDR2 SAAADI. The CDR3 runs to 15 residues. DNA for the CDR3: TGCGCCACAAACCGGGACAAATCCATGAACACTGAAGCTTTCTTT. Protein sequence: CATNRDKSMNTEAFF.

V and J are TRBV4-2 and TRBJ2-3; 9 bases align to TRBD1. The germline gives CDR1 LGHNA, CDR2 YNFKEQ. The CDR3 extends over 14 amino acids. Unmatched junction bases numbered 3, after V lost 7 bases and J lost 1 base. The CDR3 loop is CASTTGGRTDTQYF. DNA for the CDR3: TGTGCCAGCACCACAGGGGGCCGCACAGATACGCAGTATTTT.

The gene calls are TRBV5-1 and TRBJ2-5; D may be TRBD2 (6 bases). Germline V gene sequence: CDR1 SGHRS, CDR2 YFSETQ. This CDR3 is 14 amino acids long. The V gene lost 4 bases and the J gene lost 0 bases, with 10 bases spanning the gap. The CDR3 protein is CASSPGLYQETQYF. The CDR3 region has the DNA TGCGCCAGCAGCCCGGGACTGTACCAAGAGACCCAGTACTTC.

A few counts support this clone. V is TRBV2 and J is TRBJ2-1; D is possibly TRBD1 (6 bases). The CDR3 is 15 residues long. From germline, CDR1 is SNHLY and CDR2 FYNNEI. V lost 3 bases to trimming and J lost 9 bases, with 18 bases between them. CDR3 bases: TGTGCCAGCAGTGAGGGGGCAAGCGGACTCGGTGAGCAGTTCTTC. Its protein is CASSEGASGLGEQFF.

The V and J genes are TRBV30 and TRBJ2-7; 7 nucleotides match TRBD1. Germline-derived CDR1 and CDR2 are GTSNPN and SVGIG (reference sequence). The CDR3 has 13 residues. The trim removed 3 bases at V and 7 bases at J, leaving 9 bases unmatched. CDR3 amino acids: CAWSGRGTGEQYF. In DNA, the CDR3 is TGTGCCTGGAGCGGCAGGGGGACGGGGGAGCAGTACTTC.

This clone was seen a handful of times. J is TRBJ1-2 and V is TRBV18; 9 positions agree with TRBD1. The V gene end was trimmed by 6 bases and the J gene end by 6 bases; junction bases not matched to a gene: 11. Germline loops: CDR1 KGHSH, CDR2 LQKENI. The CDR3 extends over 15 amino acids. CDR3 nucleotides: TGTGCCAGCTCCCCCTCGAGGGACAGGGAACATGGCTACACCTTC. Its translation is CASSPSRDREHGYTF.

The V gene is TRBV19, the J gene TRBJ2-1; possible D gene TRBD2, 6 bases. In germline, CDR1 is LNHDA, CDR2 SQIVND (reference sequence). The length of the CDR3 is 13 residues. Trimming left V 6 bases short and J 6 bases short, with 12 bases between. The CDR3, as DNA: TGTGCCAGTAGCGGGAGACGGCCCAATGAGCAGTTCTTC. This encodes CASSGRRPNEQFF.

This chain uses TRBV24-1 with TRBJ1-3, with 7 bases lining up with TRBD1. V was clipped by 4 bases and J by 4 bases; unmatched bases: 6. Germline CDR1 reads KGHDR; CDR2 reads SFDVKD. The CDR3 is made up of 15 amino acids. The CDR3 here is CATSDTRQGGNTIYF. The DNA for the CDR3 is TGTGCCACCAGTGACACCCGACAGGGAGGAAACACCATATATTTT.